Presented here are 30 T cell receptor beta chains from one specimen sequenced in a study of T cell responses to AZD1222 COVID-19 vaccine. Clones were read by immunoSEQ multiplex PCR, and TCRdb kept only the in-frame ones, dropping some. The top ten clones hold approximately 1.6% of a sample with under 150,000 clones, roughly 88% of them seen once. The sample consisted of peripheral blood, taken 28 days after the second AZD1222 dose. The receptors come from an adult who received the AZD1222 COVID-19 vaccine.

V is TRBV19 and J is TRBJ2-2; weak D call: TRBD2 (7 bases). The CDR3 totals 16 residues. V was cut by 7 bases and J by 0 bases, with 15 bases left in between. Germline CDR1 LNHDA, CDR2 SQIVND (reference sequence). The CDR3 spells CASNIGGTTNTGELFF. DNA of the CDR3: TGTGCCAGTAACATCGGGGGGACAACGAACACCGGGGAGCTGTTTTTT.

This chain uses TRBV18 with TRBJ1-3; D gene ambiguous. V was shortened by 3 bases and J by 8 bases, with 11 bases between the two germline ends. This CDR3 has 13 residues. Germline V gene lookup returns CDR1 KGHSH and CDR2 LQKENI. The CDR3 reads CASSPGHEDTIYF. For the CDR3, the DNA is TGTGCCAGCTCACCCGGCCATGAGGACACCATATATTTT.

The chain is built from TRBV28 and TRBJ2-1; D remains unclear. The V end lost 4 bases, the J end lost 0 bases, and 4 bases lay between the germline ends. CDR1 is MDHEN and CDR2 is SYDVKM in the germline V gene. This CDR3 has 13 amino acids. CDR3: CASSSPSYNEQFF. The CDR3 region has the DNA TGTGCCAGCAGTTCCCCCTCCTACAATGAGCAGTTCTTC.

The chain uses TRBV4-1 and TRBJ2-7; no clear D gene. Germline V gene lookup returns CDR1 MGHRA and CDR2 YSYEKL. The CDR3 runs to 14 residues. V lost 4 bases and J lost 3, with 13 bases in between. CDR3 region: CASSPRTPNYEQYF. CDR3 coding DNA: TGCGCCAGCAGCCCGCGGACCCCCAACTACGAGCAGTACTTC.

This rearrangement joins TRBV19 to TRBJ2-5; 7 bases fit TRBD1. CDR1 LNHDA and CDR2 SQIVND come from the germline V gene (reference sequence). The CDR3 has 14 residues. The ends lost 1 base at V and 2 bases at J; junction bases unmatched: 1. The CDR3: CASSIGDSQETQYF. The CDR3 DNA is TGTGCCAGTAGTATAGGGGACAGTCAAGAGACCCAGTACTTC.

The J gene is TRBJ2-5, the V gene TRBV2; D not resolved. Trimming left V 0 bases short and J 1 base short, with 6 bases between. This CDR3 spans 14 amino acids. Per germline, CDR1 SNHLY and CDR2 FYNNEI. CDR3: CASSEAFSQETQYF. CDR3 in DNA: TGTGCCAGCAGTGAAGCGTTCAGCCAAGAGACCCAGTACTTC.

This clone was counted between two and nine times. The chain is built from TRBV4-3 and TRBJ2-5; D ambiguous. This CDR3 has 13 residues. Deletions cut 5 bases from V and 4 bases from J, with 11 bases between. CDR1 and CDR2 (germline): LGHNA, YSLEER. The CDR3 here is CASSWRNGETQYF. The CDR3 bases are TGCGCCAGCAGCTGGCGCAACGGAGAGACCCAGTACTTC.

V and J are TRBV29-1 and TRBJ2-2; the D gene could be TRBD1 or TRBD2 (6 bases each). Germline V gene lookup returns CDR1 SQVTM and CDR2 ANQGSEA. V was clipped by 6 bases and J by 4 bases, with 12 bases between them. The CDR3 sequence is 13 residues long. The CDR3 is CSVGAGSTGELFF. The DNA for the CDR3 is TGCAGCGTGGGGGCGGGAAGCACCGGGGAGCTGTTTTTT.

CDR3 nucleotide sequence: TGTGCCAGCAGCTCCGGGGCGCCGCCAGATACGCAGTATTTT. This gives the protein CASSSGAPPDTQYF. The chain couples TRBV13 to TRBJ2-3; either TRBD1 or TRBD2 may supply D (5 bases each). The CDR3 contains 14 residues. Germline V gene lookup returns CDR1 PRHDT and CDR2 FYEKMQ (reference sequence). Trimming cost V 4 bases and J 4 bases, with 12 bases left between them.

The CDR3 DNA reads as TGTGCCTCACGGGGGGTTATGGCTTTCTTT. It encodes CASRGVMAFF. This rearrangement joins TRBV6-5 to TRBJ1-1; D may be TRBD1 (5 bases). V lost 11 bases and J lost 11, with 15 bases in between. The CDR3 is 10 amino acids. Germline CDR1 reads MNHEY; CDR2 reads SVGAGI.

The chain employs TRBV7-2 and TRBJ2-2; D possibly uses TRBD1 or TRBD2 (6 bases each). CDR1 and CDR2 (germline): SGHTA, FQGNSA. This CDR3 comprises 14 residues. Trimming pared 5 bases from V and 5 bases from J, leaving 12 bases between. CDR3 nucleotide sequence: TGTGCCAGCAGCCCCAAGGGGGGTACCGGGGAGCTGTTTTTT. Encoded protein: CASSPKGGTGELFF.

The chain combines TRBV20-1 with TRBJ2-1; no clear D. The CDR3 contains 11 residues. Germline V gene data show CDR1 as DFQATT and CDR2 as SNEGSKA (reference sequence). With 1 base removed from V and 7 bases from J, the gap between germline ends came to 5 bases. The CDR3 here is CSARVVNEQFF. CDR3 DNA: TGCAGTGCTAGAGTTGTTAATGAGCAGTTCTTC.

The chain joins TRBV19 to TRBJ1-2, with D possibly being TRBD1 (6 bases). Trimming removed 9 bases from V and 1 base from J, with 12 bases in between. Germline values: CDR1 LNHDA, CDR2 SQIVND (reference sequence). The CDR3 contains 13 residues. The CDR3 DNA sequence: TGTGCCAGCAATCAACAGGGTAACTATGGCTACACCTTC. Its protein is CASNQQGNYGYTF.

The chain employs TRBV5-6 and TRBJ1-6, with a tentative D call TRBD1 (6 bases). The length of the CDR3 is 17 residues. Germline CDR1 SGHDT, CDR2 YYEEEE. Trimming stripped 3 bases from V and 6 bases from J, with 19 bases between. CDR3 protein: CASSYPTGPGGNSPLHF. The CDR3 region has the DNA TGTGCCAGCAGCTACCCAACAGGGCCGGGTGGTAATTCACCCCTCCACTTT. Looking up the rest from reference TRBV5-6 and TRBJ1-6 gives the full variable domain: DAGVTQSPTHLIKTRGQQVTLRCSPKSGHDTVSWYQQALGQGPQFIFQYYEEEERQRGNFPDRFSGHQFPNYSSELNVNALLLGDSALYLCASSYPTGPGGNSPLHFGNGTRLTVT.

The chain links TRBV10-3 to TRBJ1-4; 8 nucleotides align to TRBD1. Germline trimming cut 10 bases from V and 8 bases from J; bases unmatched to any gene: 9. The length of the CDR3 is 13 residues. Germline CDR1 ENHRY, CDR2 SYGVKD. The CDR3 DNA reads as TGTGCCACCGCACAGGGGGTTAACGAAAAACTGTTTTTT. This gives the protein CATAQGVNEKLFF.

V usage is TRBV21-1 and J usage is TRBJ1-1. TRBV21-1 is annotated as a pseudogene. CDR3 length: 14 residues. CDR3 nucleotide sequence: TGTGCCAGTCAAACCTGGGTTGGGGATTTTGAAGCTTTCTTT. It encodes CASQTWVGDFEAFF.

The V gene is TRBV11-2, the J gene TRBJ2-7; 8 bases fit TRBD2. There are 19 residues in the CDR3. Trimming at V came to 0 bases and at J to 1 base, leaving 14 bases not matched to a gene. The germline CDR1 and CDR2 sequences are SGHAT and FQNNGV. The CDR3 nucleotides are TGTGCCAGCAGCTTAGATACTCGGAGTAGCGGGAAGACTTCCTACGAGCAGTACTTC. Amino acid sequence: CASSLDTRSSGKTSYEQYF.

J is TRBJ1-1 and V is TRBV28, with D maybe TRBD1 (5 bases). The CDR3 is 16 amino acids. Looked up from germline, CDR1 is MDHEN and CDR2 is SYDVKM. With 3 bases removed from V and 4 bases from J, the gap between germline ends came to 18 bases. This chain's CDR3 is CASSFQGGVWSTEAFF. The CDR3 DNA is TGTGCCAGCAGTTTCCAAGGAGGGGTGTGGAGCACTGAAGCTTTCTTT.

The chain has TRBV19 and TRBJ2-2; 9 bases agree with TRBD2. The J segment lost 1 base and the V segment lost 3 bases, leaving 6 bases of the junction unmatched. Looked up from germline, CDR1 is LNHDA and CDR2 is SQIVND (reference sequence). The CDR3 is 17 residues long. The CDR3 is CASSISLLAGNTGELFF. The CDR3 region has the DNA TGTGCCAGTAGTATTAGTCTACTAGCGGGGAACACCGGGGAGCTGTTTTTT.

V is TRBV7-9 and J is TRBJ1-6; unclear D gene. The CDR3 covers 13 residues. Germline CDR1 reads SEHNR; CDR2 reads FQNEAQ (reference sequence). The V end lost 5 bases, the J end lost 7 bases, and 9 bases lay between the germline ends. In nucleotides, the CDR3 is TGTGCCAGCAGCCTCGACACGAATTCACCCCTCCACTTT. This translates into CASSLDTNSPLHF.

The chain links TRBV28 to TRBJ2-5, with 11 bases that match TRBD2. With 4 bases clipped from V and 7 bases from J, the junction kept 8 bases outside the gene matches. CDR3 length equals 15 residues. The V gene's germline CDR1 is MDHEN and CDR2 SYDVKM. CDR3 bases: TGTGCCAGCAGTTCACCGTCTAGCGGGAGGAGGACCCAGTACTTC. Encoded protein: CASSSPSSGRRTQYF.

CDR3 nucleotides: TGTGCCAGCAGCCTGACAGGACCTAATCAGCCCCAGCATTTT. The encoded protein is CASSLTGPNQPQHF. This chain links TRBV6-5 with TRBJ1-5; tentative D call: TRBD1 (6 bases). Germline-derived CDR1 and CDR2 are MNHEY and SVGAGI. The ends were cut back, 6 bases at V and 4 bases at J, with 13 bases in the middle. This CDR3 is built from 14 residues.

The chain uses TRBV9 and TRBJ1-6; D may be TRBD1 (6 bases). The CDR3 covers 15 residues. CDR1 is SGDLS, CDR2 YYNGEE, per germline. The V and J ends lost 0 bases and 5 bases respectively, with 9 bases between them. CDR3 sequence (DNA): TGTGCCAGCAGCGTAGTTGGGGGCGATAATTCACCCCTCCACTTT. Encoded protein: CASSVVGGDNSPLHF.

This chain uses TRBV24-1 with TRBJ2-5; D not certain. The CDR3 totals 15 residues. V gave up 3 bases and J gave up 5 bases, with 15 bases separating them. Germline assignment: CDR1 KGHDR and CDR2 SFDVKD. The CDR3 loop is CATSDPRPGEETQYF. The CDR3 region has the DNA TGTGCCACCAGTGATCCCAGACCGGGCGAGGAGACCCAGTACTTC.

The J gene is TRBJ1-5, the V gene TRBV27; no reliable D call. The CDR3 totals 14 residues. V was shortened by 0 bases and J by 7 bases, with 10 bases between the two germline ends. Germline CDR1 MNHEY, CDR2 SMNVEV (reference sequence). This CDR3 is CASSLSGVVQPQHF. CDR3 nucleotide sequence: TGTGCCAGCAGTTTATCTGGGGTAGTCCAGCCCCAGCATTTT.

The chain is built from TRBV7-9 and TRBJ1-1, with D possibly being TRBD1 (6 bases). Germline V gives CDR1 SEHNR, CDR2 FQNEAQ (reference sequence). Trimming pared 3 bases from V and 5 bases from J, leaving 25 bases between. CDR3 length equals 18 residues. The CDR3 region has the DNA TGTGCCAGCAGCTTGCGCCGACCCCCCGGGGGGGCGCAAACTGAAGCTTTCTTT. It is translated as CASSLRRPPGGAQTEAFF.

The chain uses TRBV19 and TRBJ1-5; 7 bases line up with TRBD1. CDR1 is LNHDA and CDR2 is SQIVND in the germline V gene (reference sequence). J was trimmed by 2 bases and V by 4 bases; bases with no gene match: 14. This CDR3 is built from 18 residues. The CDR3 region is CASSNDRVGSARNQPQHF. The DNA for the CDR3 is TGTGCCAGTAGTAACGACAGGGTTGGATCGGCGCGCAATCAGCCCCAGCATTTT.

The rearrangement links TRBV6-6 to TRBJ2-3; 10 bases are a match to TRBD1. CDR1 and CDR2 (germline): MNHNY, SVGAGI (reference sequence). The CDR3 spans 15 residues. With V trimmed by 5 bases and J by 6 bases, 8 bases remained unmatched. CDR3 protein: CASSIRDRGGDTQYF. DNA of the CDR3: TGTGCCAGCAGTATCCGGGACAGGGGTGGGGATACGCAGTATTTT.

V usage is TRBV2 and J usage is TRBJ2-5; TRBD1 might be the D (6 bases). Trimming took off 6 bases at V and 0 bases at J, with 11 bases between the two ends. This CDR3 has 14 residues. Germline lookup yields CDR1 SNHLY and CDR2 FYNNEI. As DNA, the CDR3 is TGTGCCAGCAGCACAGGGATTTACCAAGAGACCCAGTACTTC. It codes for CASSTGIYQETQYF.

V gene TRBV12-5 combines with J gene TRBJ2-5; D is ambiguous. Germline assignment: CDR1 LGHNT and CDR2 FRNRAP. The V end lost 7 bases, the J end lost 2 bases, and 14 bases lay between the germline ends. The CDR3 loop spans 14 amino acids. The CDR3 here is CASALTGRQETQYF. Here the CDR3 DNA reads TGTGCTAGTGCCCTGACTGGCAGACAAGAGACCCAGTACTTC.